This T cell receptor beta chain was sequenced for a study of cytomegalovirus exposure and HLA in healthy donors. The PCR employed 60 Vbeta primers together with 13 Jbeta primers. TCRdb's copy holds only in-frame clones and misses some; the assay was immunoSEQ multiplex PCR. This table lists more than 60,000 clones. About this clone itself: Its antigen is as yet unknown.

Germline-derived CDR1 and CDR2 are MNHEY and SMNVEV (reference sequence). The length of the CDR3 is 14 residues. The V and J ends lost 4 bases and 5 bases, in that order; junction bases with no gene match: 3. Findings and caveats of the study: Among CMV-associated TCR beta chains, most appeared HLA-restricted in a later analysis. Using the classifier, cytomegalovirus status was reportedly diagnosed with high specificity and sensitivity. Later analysis found that TCR beta chains associated with HLA were more clonally expanded than other, equally common chains.

This chain joins TRBV27 and TRBJ1-5, with TRBD1 identical over 9 bases. The material sequenced was PBMCs. This receptor was identified in a boy aged 5-17 years in good health and CMV-seronegative. The CDR3 DNA follows: TGTGCCAGCAGTTGGACAGGGGCCCATCAGCCCCAGCATTTT. It is translated as CASSWTGAHQPQHF.